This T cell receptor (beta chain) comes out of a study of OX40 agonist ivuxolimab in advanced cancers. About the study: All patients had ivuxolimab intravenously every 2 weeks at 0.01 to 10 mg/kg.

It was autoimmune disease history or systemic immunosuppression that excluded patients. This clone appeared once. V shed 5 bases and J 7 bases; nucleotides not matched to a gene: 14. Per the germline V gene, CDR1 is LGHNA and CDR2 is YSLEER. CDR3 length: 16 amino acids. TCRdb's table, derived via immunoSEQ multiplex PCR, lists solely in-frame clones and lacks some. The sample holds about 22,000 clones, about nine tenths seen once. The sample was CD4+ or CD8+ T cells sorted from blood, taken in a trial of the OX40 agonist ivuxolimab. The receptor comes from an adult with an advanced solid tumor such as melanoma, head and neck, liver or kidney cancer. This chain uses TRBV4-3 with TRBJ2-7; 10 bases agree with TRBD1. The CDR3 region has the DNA TGCGCCAGCAGCGAATCACCCGGGACAGGGGTGTGGGAGCAGTACTTC. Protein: CASSESPGTGVWEQYF.